This T cell receptor beta chain was found in a study of cytomegalovirus exposure and HLA in healthy donors. A remark on this clone: As yet, its antigen is unknown.

The PCR used 60 Vbeta and 13 Jbeta primers. Method: immunoSEQ multiplex PCR; TCRdb's copy keeps in-frame clones and lacks some. This table lists roughly 42,000 clones. The CDR3 totals 15 residues. Trimming cost V 5 bases and J 5 bases, with 16 bases left between them. Germline CDR1 and CDR2: SGHTA and FQGNSA. Broader study findings: Looking again later, the authors saw that most CMV-associated TCR beta chains seemed HLA-restricted.

The chain employs TRBV7-2 and TRBJ1-5, with a possible D match to TRBD1 (5 bases). The TCR comes from a man aged 30 to 45 in good health and CMV-seronegative. The specimen sequenced was PBMCs. This chain's CDR3 is CASSPGLAGHQPQHF. CDR3 in DNA: TGTGCCAGCAGCCCGGGACTGGCGGGGCATCAGCCCCAGCATTTT.